The rows below give T cell receptor beta chains drawn from one sample of a study of T cells after yellow fever vaccination. TCRdb recomputed calls from the 5' RACE reads with MiXCR, one row per CDR3 protein. The sample includes some 32,000 distinct CDR3 sequences, 4.4% of them seen just once. The sample in question was CD8+ T cells sorted from PBMCs, obtained 5 days after the yellow fever booster vaccination. The receptors come from a man aged 30 to 45 who received the YFV17D yellow fever vaccine. CDR3s include the opening cysteine and the closing phenylalanine or tryptophan. A D gene is named only where the DNA matches it firmly. The size of a clone is reported for some rows only, either as once, few or many, or as a class for expanded clones.

clone_size j_call d_call v_call cdr3_aa cdr3_nt
many TRBJ2-7 . TRBV13 CASSLVGEQYF TGTGCCAGCAGCTTAGTGGGGGAGCAGTACTTC
many TRBJ2-2 . TRBV6-1 CASSDEAGYTGELFF TGTGCCAGCAGTGACGAGGCGGGATACACCGGGGAGCTGTTTTTT
many TRBJ2-7 . TRBV24-1 CATSDKRLGYEQYF TGTGCCACCAGTGATAAAAGGTTGGGCTACGAGCAGTACTTC
many TRBJ1-5 . TRBV12-3/TRBV12-4 CASSLGRAENQPQHF TGTGCCAGCAGCCTCGGGAGGGCGGAGAATCAGCCCCAGCATTTT
many TRBJ2-1 TRBD1 TRBV9 CASSRTGGYYNEQFF TGTGCCAGCAGCAGGACAGGGGGTTACTACAATGAGCAGTTCTTC
many TRBJ2-1 . TRBV20-1 CSAKGGWDYNEQFF TGCAGTGCCAAGGGGGGGTGGGACTACAATGAGCAGTTCTTC
many TRBJ2-1 TRBD2 TRBV6-5 CAISYSGGTSGVMYQFF TGTGCCATCAGTTACTCCGGTGGGACTAGCGGGGTTATGTATCAGTTCTTC
many TRBJ2-4 . TRBV23-1 CASSLHGSKNIQYF TGCGCCAGCAGTCTGCACGGGTCCAAAAACATTCAGTACTTC
many TRBJ2-7 . TRBV12-3/TRBV12-4 CASSPAGHHQSYEQYF TGTGCCAGCAGCCCAGCGGGACACCACCAATCCTACGAGCAGTACTTC
many TRBJ2-7 . TRBV19 CASTSGAYEQYF TGTGCCAGTACGAGCGGAGCCTACGAGCAGTACTTC
many TRBJ1-5 TRBD1 TRBV12-3/TRBV12-4 CASSFGTGNQPQHF TGTGCCAGCAGTTTTGGGACAGGGAATCAGCCCCAGCATTTT
many TRBJ2-1 . TRBV12-3/TRBV12-4 CASSPGSYNEQFF TGTGCCAGCAGTCCGGGCTCCTACAATGAGCAGTTCTTC
many TRBJ2-1 TRBD2 TRBV6-1 CASSVLAVSYNEQFF TGTGCCAGCAGTGTTCTAGCGGTCTCCTACAATGAGCAGTTCTTC
. TRBJ2-3 TRBD1 TRBV29-1 CSAAARDRGTYTQYF TGCAGCGCCGCCGCCCGGGACAGGGGTACATATACGCAGTATTTT
many TRBJ2-3 . TRBV10-2 CASMIADTQYF TGCGCCAGTATGATAGCAGATACGCAGTATTTT
many TRBJ2-5 TRBD1 TRBV28 CASSLSLTGRETQYF TGTGCCAGCAGTTTATCGCTGACAGGGCGGGAGACCCAGTACTTC
medium-sized TRBJ2-1 . TRBV27 CASSLSGGALYNEQFF TGTGCCAGCAGTTTATCGGGGGGAGCGCTTTACAATGAGCAGTTCTTC
many TRBJ2-5 . TRBV12-3/TRBV12-4 CASSPRGWETQYF TGTGCCAGCAGTCCAAGGGGTTGGGAGACCCAGTACTTC
many TRBJ2-3 TRBD2 TRBV20-1 CSARTSYTQYF TGCAGTGCTCGGACTAGTTATACGCAGTATTTT
many TRBJ1-4 . TRBV9 CASTTSLGFGEKLFF TGTGCCAGCACCACGTCTTTGGGTTTCGGTGAAAAACTGTTTTTT
many TRBJ2-1 TRBD2 TRBV2 CASSEAGLAGGWEQFF TGTGCCAGCAGTGAAGCTGGGCTAGCGGGAGGTTGGGAGCAGTTCTTC
many TRBJ2-1 . TRBV20-1 CSARDLASLYNEQFF TGCAGTGCTAGAGATCTGGCCTCCTTATACAATGAGCAGTTCTTC
. TRBJ2-7 . TRBV11-2 CASSLGREGQYF TGTGCCAGCAGCTTAGGAAGGGAAGGGCAGTACTTC
few TRBJ1-4 . TRBV5-4 CASSSSGNEKLFF TGTGCCAGCAGCTCCTCGGGGAATGAAAAACTGTTTTTT
many TRBJ2-5 TRBD2 TRBV6-5 CASSPRWTSGSETQYF TGTGCCAGCAGCCCTCGGTGGACTAGCGGGAGTGAGACCCAGTACTTC
many TRBJ2-7 TRBD2 TRBV9 CASSAGTSGGGLDEQYF TGTGCCAGCAGCGCGGGGACTAGCGGAGGTGGGTTGGACGAGCAGTACTTC
many TRBJ2-7 . TRBV10-3 CAIRDPDYEQYF TGTGCCATCAGAGACCCCGACTACGAGCAGTACTTC
few TRBJ2-7 TRBD2 TRBV5-4 CASSRGGRVYEQYF TGTGCCAGCAGCCGGGGGGGGCGGGTCTACGAGCAGTACTTC
few TRBJ1-6 . TRBV23-1 CASSHQSGGAPLHF TGCGCCAGCAGTCACCAATCGGGGGGAGCACCCCTCCACTTT
many TRBJ2-3 TRBD2 TRBV15 CATSRGLADITDTQYF TGTGCCACCAGCAGAGGACTAGCGGATATCACAGATACGCAGTATTTT
many TRBJ1-2 . TRBV19 CASNLAGLDGYTF TGTGCCAGTAACTTGGCAGGGCTTGACGGCTACACCTTC
many TRBJ2-7 TRBD2 TRBV13 CASSSFGTSASYEQYF TGTGCCAGCAGCTCCTTCGGGACTAGCGCTTCCTACGAGCAGTACTTC
many TRBJ2-1 . TRBV4-2 CASSQTLGSSSYNEQFF TGTGCCAGCAGCCAAACCCTGGGGTCGAGCTCCTACAATGAGCAGTTCTTC
many TRBJ1-5 . TRBV2 CASSRDTDFSNQPQHF TGTGCCAGCAGCCGGGACACCGACTTTAGCAATCAGCCCCAGCATTTT